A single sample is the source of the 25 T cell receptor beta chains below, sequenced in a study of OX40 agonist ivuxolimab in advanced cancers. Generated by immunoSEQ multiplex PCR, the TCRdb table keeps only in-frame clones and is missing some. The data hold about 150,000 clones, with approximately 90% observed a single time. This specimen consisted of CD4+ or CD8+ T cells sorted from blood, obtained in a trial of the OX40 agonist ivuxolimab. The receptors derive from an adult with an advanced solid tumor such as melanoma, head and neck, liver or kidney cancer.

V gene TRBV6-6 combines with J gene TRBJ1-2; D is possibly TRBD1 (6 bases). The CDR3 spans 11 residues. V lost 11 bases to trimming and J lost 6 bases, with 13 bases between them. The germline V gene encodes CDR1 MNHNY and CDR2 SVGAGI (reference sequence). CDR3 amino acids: CASGAGDGYTF. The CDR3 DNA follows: TGTGCCTCAGGAGCAGGGGATGGCTACACCTTC.

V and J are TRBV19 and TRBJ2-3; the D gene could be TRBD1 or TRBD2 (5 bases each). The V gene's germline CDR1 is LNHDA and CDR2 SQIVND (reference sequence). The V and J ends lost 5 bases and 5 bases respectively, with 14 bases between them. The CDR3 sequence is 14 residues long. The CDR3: CASSERMGVDTQYF. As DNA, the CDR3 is TGTGCCAGTAGTGAACGAATGGGGGTAGATACGCAGTATTTT.

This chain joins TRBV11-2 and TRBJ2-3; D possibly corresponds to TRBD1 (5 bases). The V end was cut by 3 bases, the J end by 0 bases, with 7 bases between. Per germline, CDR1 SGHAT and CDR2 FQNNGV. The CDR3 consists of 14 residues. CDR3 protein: CASSFDRSTDTQYF. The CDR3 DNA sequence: TGTGCCAGCAGCTTTGACAGAAGCACAGATACGCAGTATTTT.

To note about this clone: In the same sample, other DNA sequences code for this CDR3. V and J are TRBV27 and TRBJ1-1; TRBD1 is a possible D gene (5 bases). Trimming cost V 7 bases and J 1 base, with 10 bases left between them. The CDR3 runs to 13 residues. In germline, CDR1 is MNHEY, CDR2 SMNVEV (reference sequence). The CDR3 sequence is CASKRGWNTEAFF. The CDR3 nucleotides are TGTGCCAGCAAAAGGGGCTGGAACACTGAAGCTTTCTTT.

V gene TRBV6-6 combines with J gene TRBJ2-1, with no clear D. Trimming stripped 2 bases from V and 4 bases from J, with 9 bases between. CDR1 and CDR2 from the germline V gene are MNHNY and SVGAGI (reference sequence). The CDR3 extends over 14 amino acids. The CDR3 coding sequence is TGTGCCAGCAGTTACCAGAAGGATTACAATGAGCAGTTCTTC. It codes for CASSYQKDYNEQFF.

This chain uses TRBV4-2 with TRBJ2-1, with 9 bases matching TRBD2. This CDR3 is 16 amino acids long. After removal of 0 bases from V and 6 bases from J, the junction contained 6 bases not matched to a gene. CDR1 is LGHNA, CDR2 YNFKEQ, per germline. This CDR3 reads CASSQDLAGVLNEQFF. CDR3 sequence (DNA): TGTGCCAGCAGCCAAGATTTAGCGGGAGTACTCAATGAGCAGTTCTTC.

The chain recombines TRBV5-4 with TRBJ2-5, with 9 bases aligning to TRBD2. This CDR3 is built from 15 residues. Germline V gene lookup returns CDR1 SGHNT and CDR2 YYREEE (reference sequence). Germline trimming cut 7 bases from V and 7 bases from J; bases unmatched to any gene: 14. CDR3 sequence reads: CASSVASGAGMTQYF. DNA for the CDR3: TGTGCCAGCTCGGTGGCTAGCGGGGCGGGGATGACCCAGTACTTC. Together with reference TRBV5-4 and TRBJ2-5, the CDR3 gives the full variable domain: ETGVTQSPTHLIKTRGQQVTLRCSSQSGHNTVSWYQQALGQGPQFIFQYYREEENGRGNFPPRFSGLQFPNYSSELNVNALELDDSALYLCASSVASGAGMTQYFGPGTRLLVL.

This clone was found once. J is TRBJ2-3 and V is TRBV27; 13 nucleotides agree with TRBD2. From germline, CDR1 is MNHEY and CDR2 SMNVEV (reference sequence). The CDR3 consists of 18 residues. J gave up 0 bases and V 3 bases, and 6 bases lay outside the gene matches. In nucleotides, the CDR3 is TGTGCCAGCAGTTTGACTAGCGGGAGGCCACAGAGCACAGATACGCAGTATTTT. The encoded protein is CASSLTSGRPQSTDTQYF.

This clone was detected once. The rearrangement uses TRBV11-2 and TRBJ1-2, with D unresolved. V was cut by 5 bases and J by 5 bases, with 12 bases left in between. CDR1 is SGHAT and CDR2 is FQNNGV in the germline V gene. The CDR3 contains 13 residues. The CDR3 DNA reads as TGTGCCAGCAGCCCTTTTGAGTCGTATGGCTACACCTTC. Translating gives CASSPFESYGYTF.

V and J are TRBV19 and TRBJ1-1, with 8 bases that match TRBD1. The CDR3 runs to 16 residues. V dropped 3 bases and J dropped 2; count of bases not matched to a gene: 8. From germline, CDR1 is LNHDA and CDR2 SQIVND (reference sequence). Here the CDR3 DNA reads TGTGCCAGTAGTATGCGCGGGACAGGATTAAACACTGAAGCTTTCTTT. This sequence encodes CASSMRGTGLNTEAFF.

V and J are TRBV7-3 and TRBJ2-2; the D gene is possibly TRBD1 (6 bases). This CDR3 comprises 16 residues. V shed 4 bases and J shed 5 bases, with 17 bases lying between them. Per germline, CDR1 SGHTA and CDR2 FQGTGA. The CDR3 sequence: CASSSPQGGETGELFF. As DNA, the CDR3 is TGTGCCAGCAGCTCACCACAGGGTGGGGAAACCGGGGAGCTGTTTTTT.

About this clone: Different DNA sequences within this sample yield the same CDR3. CDR3 DNA: TGTGCCAGCAGCTCCCGGGACTCCTACGAGCAGTACTTC. Encoded protein: CASSSRDSYEQYF. J is TRBJ2-7 and V is TRBV7-9; D might be TRBD2 (5 bases). This CDR3 contains 13 residues. Germline V gene lookup returns CDR1 SEHNR and CDR2 FQNEAQ (reference sequence). Trimming left V 4 bases short and J 0 bases short, with 7 bases between.

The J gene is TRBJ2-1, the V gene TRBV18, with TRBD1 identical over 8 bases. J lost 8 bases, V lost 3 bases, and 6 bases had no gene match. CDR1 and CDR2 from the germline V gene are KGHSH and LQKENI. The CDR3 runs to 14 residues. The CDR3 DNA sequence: TGTGCCAGCTCACCTGGACAGGGTATCGATGAGCAGTTCTTC. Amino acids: CASSPGQGIDEQFF.

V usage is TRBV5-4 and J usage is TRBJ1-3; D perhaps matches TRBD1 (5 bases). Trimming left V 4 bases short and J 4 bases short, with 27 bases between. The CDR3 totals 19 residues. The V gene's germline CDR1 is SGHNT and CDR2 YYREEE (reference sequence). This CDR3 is CASSRGRGRSPTGGNTIYF. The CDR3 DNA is TGTGCCAGCAGCCGTGGCCGGGGACGGTCCCCCACGGGCGGAAACACCATATATTTT. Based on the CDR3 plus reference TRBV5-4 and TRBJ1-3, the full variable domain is ETGVTQSPTHLIKTRGQQVTLRCSSQSGHNTVSWYQQALGQGPQFIFQYYREEENGRGNFPPRFSGLQFPNYSSELNVNALELDDSALYLCASSRGRGRSPTGGNTIYFGEGSWLTVV.

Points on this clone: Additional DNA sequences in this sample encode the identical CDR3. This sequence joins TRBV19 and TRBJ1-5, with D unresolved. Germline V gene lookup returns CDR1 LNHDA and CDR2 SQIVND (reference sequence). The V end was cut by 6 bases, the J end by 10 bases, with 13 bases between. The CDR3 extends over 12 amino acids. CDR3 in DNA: TGTGCCAGTAGCCTGTCGGGCCAACCCCAGCATTTT. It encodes CASSLSGQPQHF.

CDR3 nucleotide sequence: TGTGCCAGCAGCTTTTCACAACCTAACTATGGCTACACCTTC. It translates to CASSFSQPNYGYTF. The gene calls are TRBV7-9 and TRBJ1-2; D is uncertain. This CDR3 contains 14 residues. From germline, CDR1 is SEHNR and CDR2 FQNEAQ (reference sequence). The V end lost 3 bases, the J end lost 0 bases, and 8 bases lay between the germline ends.

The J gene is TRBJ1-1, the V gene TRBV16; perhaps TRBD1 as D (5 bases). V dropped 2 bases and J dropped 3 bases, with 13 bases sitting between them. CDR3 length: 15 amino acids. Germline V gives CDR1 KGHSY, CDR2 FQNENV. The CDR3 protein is CASSQNPTDHTEAFF. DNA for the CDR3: TGTGCCAGCAGCCAAAATCCGACAGACCACACTGAAGCTTTCTTT.

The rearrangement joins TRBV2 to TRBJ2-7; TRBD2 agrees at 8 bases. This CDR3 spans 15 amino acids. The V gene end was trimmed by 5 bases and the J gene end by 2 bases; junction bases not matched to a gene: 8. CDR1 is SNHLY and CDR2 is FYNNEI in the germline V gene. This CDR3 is CASSFLTSATYEQYF. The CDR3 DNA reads TGTGCCAGCAGTTTTTTGACTAGCGCGACCTACGAGCAGTACTTC.

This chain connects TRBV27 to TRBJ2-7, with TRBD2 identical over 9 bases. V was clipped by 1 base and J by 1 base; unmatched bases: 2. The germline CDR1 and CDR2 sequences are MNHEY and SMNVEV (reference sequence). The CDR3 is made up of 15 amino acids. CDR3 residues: CASSLLSGRSYEQYF. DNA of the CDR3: TGTGCCAGCAGTTTATTGAGCGGGAGGTCCTACGAGCAGTACTTC.

The CDR3 DNA reads as TGTGCCAGCAGCTTAGGGGGACAGGGGAACTATGGCTACACCTTC. It codes for CASSLGGQGNYGYTF. The chain combines TRBV7-8 with TRBJ1-2, with 10 bases matching TRBD1. The CDR3 sequence is 15 residues long. The V segment lost 1 base and the J segment 2 bases; nucleotides outside the gene matches: 1. Germline values: CDR1 SGHVS, CDR2 FQNEAQ.

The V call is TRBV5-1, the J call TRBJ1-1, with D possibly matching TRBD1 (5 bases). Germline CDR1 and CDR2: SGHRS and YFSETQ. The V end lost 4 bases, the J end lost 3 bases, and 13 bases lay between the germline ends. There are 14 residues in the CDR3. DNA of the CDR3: TGCGCCAGCAGCATCCGAACAGGAGACACTGAAGCTTTCTTT. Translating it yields CASSIRTGDTEAFF. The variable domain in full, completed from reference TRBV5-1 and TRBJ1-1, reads KAGVTQTPRYLIKTRGQQVTLSCSPISGHRSVSWYQQTPGQGLQFLFEYFSETQRNKGNFPGRFSGRQFSNSRSEMNVSTLELGDSALYLCASSIRTGDTEAFFGQGTRLTVV.

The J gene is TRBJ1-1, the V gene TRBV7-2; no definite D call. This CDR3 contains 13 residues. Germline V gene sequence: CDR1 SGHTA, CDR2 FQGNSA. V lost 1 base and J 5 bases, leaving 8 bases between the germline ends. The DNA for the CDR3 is TGTGCCAGCAGCTTAGTAGGGTATACTGAAGCTTTCTTT. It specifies CASSLVGYTEAFF.

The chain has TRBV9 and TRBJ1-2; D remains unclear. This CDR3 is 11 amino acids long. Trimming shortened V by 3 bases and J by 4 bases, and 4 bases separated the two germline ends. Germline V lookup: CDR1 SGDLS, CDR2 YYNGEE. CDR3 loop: CASSGFYGYTF. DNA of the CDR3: TGTGCCAGCAGCGGATTCTATGGCTACACCTTC.

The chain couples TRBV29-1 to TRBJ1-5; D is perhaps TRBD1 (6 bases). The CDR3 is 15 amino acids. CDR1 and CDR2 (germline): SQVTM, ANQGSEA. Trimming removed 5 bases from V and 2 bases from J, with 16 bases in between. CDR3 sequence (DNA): TGCAGCGTTTCGACAGGATTGGGGGGCAATCAGCCCCAGCATTTT. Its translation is CSVSTGLGGNQPQHF.

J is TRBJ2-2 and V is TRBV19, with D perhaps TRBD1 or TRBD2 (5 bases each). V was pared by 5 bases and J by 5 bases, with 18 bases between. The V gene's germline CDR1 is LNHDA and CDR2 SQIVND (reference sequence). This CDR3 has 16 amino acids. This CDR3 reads CASSLPSGTQTGELFF. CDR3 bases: TGTGCCAGTAGTCTACCATCCGGGACCCAAACCGGGGAGCTGTTTTTT.